This is a list of T cell receptor beta chains from one sample in a study of blood T cell repertoires in COVID-19. Some clones are missing from TCRdb's copy, which holds only in-frame ones; the method was immunoSEQ multiplex PCR. The sample has about 170,000 clones, around four fifths seen once; the top ten hold under 4.5%. Sequencing was done on a sample of PBMCs or T cells enriched from blood (not recorded which). The receptors shown here come from a woman in her fifties or sixties who had recovered from COVID-19. Each CDR3 is given with its conserved first and last residue. The D gene is left open where the match is weak. Some rows have no size entry. The others give once, few or many, or a class for an expanded clone.

d_gene | abundance | j_gene | v_gene | CDR3aa | CDR3nt
TRBD1 | NA | TRBJ1-5 | TRBV19 | CASKGTGGFNQPQHF | TGTGCCAGTAAAGGGACAGGGGGTTTCAATCAGCCCCAGCATTTT
NA | NA | TRBJ1-3 | TRBV6-1 | CASSEGFAGSGNTIYF | TGTGCCAGCAGTGAAGGGTTTGCGGGATCTGGAAACACCATATATTTT
TRBD1 | NA | TRBJ1-1 | TRBV24-1 | CATSEGQGTEAFF | TGTGCCACCAGTGAGGGACAGGGCACTGAAGCTTTCTTT
NA | few | TRBJ1-6 | TRBV5-1 | CASSWGPAGEGQRSLHF | TGCGCCAGCAGCTGGGGCCCCGCAGGGGAGGGCCAGAGATCCCTCCACTTT
NA | NA | TRBJ2-5 | TRBV7-9 | CASSLGVAETQYF | TGTGCCAGCAGCTTAGGAGTAGCGGAGACCCAGTACTTC
TRBD1 | once | TRBJ1-2 | TRBV28 | CASRQGLYGYTF | TGTGCCAGCCGACAGGGCCTCTATGGCTACACCTTC
NA | NA | TRBJ1-5 | TRBV19 | CASSIEQASNQPQHF | TGTGCCAGTAGTATAGAACAGGCTAGCAATCAGCCCCAGCATTTT
TRBD1 | NA | TRBJ1-1 | TRBV19 | CASRVSGTAEGAFF | TGTGCCAGTAGAGTTAGCGGGACAGCTGAGGGAGCTTTCTTT
NA | NA | TRBJ2-5 | TRBV28 | CASSLIRVGETQYF | TGTGCCAGCAGTTTAATACGGGTAGGAGAGACCCAGTACTTC
TRBD2 | NA | TRBJ2-3 | TRBV30 | CAWSPTSVGDTQYF | TGTGCCTGGAGTCCTACTAGCGTAGGAGATACGCAGTATTTT
TRBD1 | NA | TRBJ1-6 | TRBV2 | CASSGGWDRIDSPLHF | TGTGCCAGCAGTGGAGGCTGGGACAGGATAGATTCACCCCTCCACTTT
TRBD2 | NA | TRBJ2-1 | TRBV19 | CATEGLAGGNNEQFF | TGTGCCACCGAGGGACTAGCGGGAGGGAACAATGAGCAGTTCTTC
NA | NA | TRBJ1-5 | TRBV7-9 | CASSLQQDQPQHF | TGTGCCAGCAGCCTCCAACAGGATCAGCCCCAGCATTTT
NA | NA | TRBJ1-5 | TRBV18 | CASSPGTPNQPQHF | TGTGCCAGCTCACCGGGGACTCCAAATCAGCCCCAGCATTTT
TRBD1 | NA | TRBJ2-1 | TRBV24-1 | CATGPGQGPEQFF | TGTGCCACCGGTCCGGGACAGGGCCCCGAGCAGTTCTTC
NA | NA | TRBJ1-2 | TRBV24-1 | CATSDSVFYGYTF | TGTGCCACCAGTGATTCCGTCTTCTATGGCTACACCTTC
NA | NA | TRBJ1-2 | TRBV10-3 | CAISIGLDPINGYTF | TGTGCCATCAGCATAGGACTGGACCCTATAAATGGCTACACCTTC
TRBD1 | NA | TRBJ1-2 | TRBV19 | CASSRDRGRGYGYTF | TGTGCCAGTAGCCGGGACAGGGGGCGCGGCTATGGCTACACCTTC
NA | NA | TRBJ1-1 | TRBV5-6 | CASSVPRGSNTEAFF | TGTGCCAGCAGCGTGCCCAGGGGATCGAACACTGAAGCTTTCTTT
TRBD1 | NA | TRBJ1-3 | TRBV2 | CARRTGELNTIYF | TGTGCCAGACGGACAGGGGAGTTGAACACCATATATTTT
NA | NA | TRBJ2-5 | TRBV28 | CASSPSQSQETQYF | TGTGCCAGCAGTCCCTCGCAGTCTCAAGAGACCCAGTACTTC
TRBD2 | NA | TRBJ2-3 | TRBV11-2 | CASTLPDGRAKTQYF | TGTGCCAGCACCCTTCCGGACGGGAGGGCCAAGACGCAGTATTTT
TRBD2 | once | TRBJ2-3 | TRBV5-1 | CASSGGTSGRGGDTQYF | TGCGCCAGCAGCGGAGGGACTAGCGGGAGAGGGGGGGATACGCAGTATTTT
NA | NA | TRBJ2-3 | TRBV12-3/TRBV12-4 | CASSLTEADTQYF | TGTGCCAGCAGTTTAACGGAGGCAGATACGCAGTATTTT
NA | NA | TRBJ2-3 | TRBV4-1 | CASSQALTDTQYF | TGCGCCAGCAGCCAAGCCCTGACAGATACGCAGTATTTT
NA | NA | TRBJ2-3 | TRBV7-2 | CASSFRGGPSTDTQYF | TGTGCCAGCAGCTTTAGAGGGGGACCTAGCACAGATACGCAGTATTTT
NA | NA | TRBJ1-6 | TRBV7-3 | CASSFSGNNSPLHF | TGTGCCAGCAGCTTTTCCGGGAATAATTCACCCCTCCACTTT
NA | once | TRBJ2-3 | TRBV5-4 | CAAGLSTDTQYF | TGTGCAGCGGGTCTGAGCACAGATACGCAGTATTTT
TRBD1 | few | TRBJ1-6 | TRBV19 | CASSIGDSSYNSPLHF | TGTGCCAGTAGTATCGGGGACAGCTCCTATAATTCACCCCTCCACTTT
TRBD2 | NA | TRBJ2-1 | TRBV14 | CASSSSGWDEQFF | TGTGCCAGCAGCTCTAGCGGGTGGGATGAGCAGTTCTTC
TRBD2 | NA | TRBJ2-3 | TRBV9 | CASSPTGLAGEGTDTQYF | TGTGCCAGCAGCCCCACGGGACTAGCCGGTGAGGGCACAGATACGCAGTATTTT
TRBD2 | NA | TRBJ2-5 | TRBV14 | CASSRMGGTSYPGETQYF | TGTGCCAGCAGCCGAATGGGCGGGACTAGCTATCCGGGGGAGACCCAGTACTTC
NA | NA | TRBJ1-1 | TRBV11-1 | CASSPNTRASVRAFF | TGTGCCAGCAGCCCTAATACTAGAGCGTCCGTGCGAGCTTTCTTT
TRBD2 | NA | TRBJ2-1 | TRBV18 | CASSPGLAGGWGADEQFF | TGTGCCAGCTCACCAGGACTAGCGGGGGGCTGGGGAGCAGATGAGCAGTTCTTC
NA | once | TRBJ2-1 | TRBV4-3 | CASSQEPGESPNNEQFF | TGCGCCAGCAGCCAAGAACCGGGGGAGAGCCCTAACAATGAGCAGTTCTTC
TRBD2 | NA | TRBJ2-4 | TRBV2 | CASADGGLAKNIQYF | TGTGCCAGCGCCGACGGGGGGTTAGCCAAAAACATTCAGTACTTC
NA | NA | TRBJ1-5 | TRBV7-2 | CASSFSKGKPQHF | TGTGCCAGCAGCTTTAGTAAGGGGAAGCCCCAGCATTTT
TRBD1 | NA | TRBJ2-1 | TRBV6-5 | CASSYSGTGSEQFF | TGTGCCAGCAGTTACTCCGGGACAGGGAGTGAGCAGTTCTTC
NA | NA | TRBJ1-6 | TRBV18 | CASSPKPSRSSYNSPLHF | TGTGCCAGCTCGCCCAAGCCCTCCCGGAGCTCCTATAATTCACCCCTCCACTTT
NA | NA | TRBJ1-1 | TRBV19 | CASMGGGKVTEAFF | TGTGCCAGTATGGGGGGAGGGAAGGTCACTGAAGCTTTCTTT
TRBD1 | NA | TRBJ1-2 | TRBV3-1/TRBV3-2 | CASSPTGGGYTF | TGTGCCAGCAGCCCGACAGGGGGTGGCTACACCTTC
NA | few | TRBJ1-2 | TRBV20-1 | CSASPLSGSLYGYTF | TGCAGTGCTAGTCCTTTGTCAGGGTCTCTATATGGCTACACCTTC
NA | few | TRBJ1-2 | TRBV11-3 | CASSLGPRAPGMGYTF | TGTGCCAGCAGCTTAGGCCCACGGGCTCCCGGGATGGGCTACACCTTC
TRBD1 | few | TRBJ1-3 | TRBV27 | CASSKAPGQGARNTIYF | TGTGCCAGCAGCAAAGCCCCGGGACAGGGGGCGAGAAACACCATATATTTT
NA | NA | TRBJ1-6 | TRBV6-5 | CASSLLLTASHF | TGTGCCAGCAGTCTCCTTCTAACCGCATCCCACTTT